The 12 T cell receptor beta chains listed next were all sequenced from one sample in a study of blood T cell repertoires in COVID-19. Using immunoSEQ multiplex PCR, the repertoire was profiled, and TCRdb retains in-frame clones only, with some absent. The sample holds about 82,000 clones, around 80% seen once. The sample consisted of peripheral blood. Receptors were obtained from a woman in her fifties or sixties with acute or convalescent COVID-19.

The V gene is TRBV5-1, the J gene TRBJ2-1; the D gene is possibly TRBD1 (5 bases). The CDR3 has 13 residues. Trimming shortened V by 2 bases and J by 9 bases, and 12 bases separated the two germline ends. The germline V gene encodes CDR1 SGHRS and CDR2 YFSETQ. CDR3 nucleotide sequence: TGCGCCAGCAGCTTCCTCGCGCAGGGTGAGCAGTTCTTC. Translation gives CASSFLAQGEQFF.

This clone was counted once. The rearrangement links TRBV7-9 to TRBJ1-2; maybe TRBD1 (6 bases). The CDR3 contains 14 residues. Germline-derived CDR1 and CDR2 are SEHNR and FQNEAQ (reference sequence). The V gene lost 1 base and the J gene lost 8 bases, with 14 bases spanning the gap. The CDR3 region is CASSLENRAVGYTF. The CDR3 DNA sequence: TGTGCCAGCAGCTTAGAGAACAGGGCTGTCGGCTACACCTTC.

This clone has only one observation. V and J are TRBV18 and TRBJ1-5, with D possibly TRBD1 on 5 matching bases. This CDR3 is built from 16 residues. V lost 4 bases, J lost 2 bases, and 15 bases lay in between. Germline V gives CDR1 KGHSH, CDR2 LQKENI. The CDR3 DNA sequence: TGTGCCAGCTCACAAGGCAAGGGGTTGGGCAATCAGCCCCAGCATTTT. Its translation: CASSQGKGLGNQPQHF.

The J gene is TRBJ1-5, the V gene TRBV7-2, with D hard to call. V lost 3 bases and J lost 4, with 7 bases in between. CDR1 SGHTA and CDR2 FQGNSA come from the germline V gene. CDR3 length: 13 residues. CDR3 sequence: CASSLGRNQPQHF. As DNA, the CDR3 is TGTGCCAGCAGCTTGGGGAGAAATCAGCCCCAGCATTTT.

The chain employs TRBV6-6 and TRBJ2-7; TRBD1 agrees at 8 bases. Germline V lookup: CDR1 MNHNY, CDR2 SVGAGI (reference sequence). V shed 0 bases, J shed 2 bases, and the junction held 3 bases outside the gene matches. The CDR3 length is 15 residues. The CDR3 reads CASSYSRGQAYEQYF. CDR3 coding DNA: TGTGCCAGCAGTTACTCGAGGGGACAGGCCTACGAGCAGTACTTC.

The chain joins TRBV6-1 to TRBJ2-7, with TRBD1 as a possible D gene (6 bases). The CDR3 spans 13 residues. CDR1 and CDR2 from the germline V gene are MNHNS and SASEGT. Trimming cost V 1 base and J 9 bases, with 13 bases left between them. The CDR3 sequence is CASSEVSQGRQYF. CDR3 in DNA: TGTGCCAGCAGTGAAGTAAGCCAGGGGAGGCAGTACTTC.

The chain employs TRBV5-1 and TRBJ2-5, with 7 nucleotides matching TRBD2. Germline values: CDR1 SGHRS, CDR2 YFSETQ. Trimming at V came to 2 bases and at J to 5 bases, leaving 9 bases not matched to a gene. CDR3 length: 15 residues. This chain's CDR3 is CASSFTGLVGETQYF. CDR3 DNA: TGCGCCAGCAGCTTTACTGGACTAGTGGGGGAGACCCAGTACTTC.

V is TRBV18 and J is TRBJ2-5; 7 bases agree with TRBD2. The CDR3 is made up of 19 amino acids. Per the germline V gene, CDR1 is KGHSH and CDR2 is LQKENI. V lost 0 bases and J lost 5; bases outside the gene matches: 18. The CDR3 DNA sequence: TGTGCCAGCTCACCACCGAATGGCGTTGACGAGCGGGGACGGGAGACCCAGTACTTC. It specifies CASSPPNGVDERGRETQYF.

This clone was picked up a small number of times. This sequence joins TRBV18 and TRBJ1-1; 9 nucleotides agree with TRBD1. The CDR3 contains 16 residues. J gave up 6 bases and V 1 base, and 9 bases lay outside the gene matches. The germline gives CDR1 KGHSH, CDR2 LQKENI. The CDR3 reads CASSPRDRDLAAEAFF. CDR3 sequence (DNA): TGTGCCAGCTCACCACGGGACAGGGATCTGGCGGCTGAAGCTTTCTTT.

The V gene is TRBV19, the J gene TRBJ1-2; D is perhaps TRBD1 (5 bases). Germline values: CDR1 LNHDA, CDR2 SQIVND (reference sequence). V lost 5 bases and J 2 bases, leaving 15 bases between the germline ends. The CDR3 sequence is 15 residues long. The CDR3 sequence is CASSPGPGPNYGYTF. The CDR3 DNA reads TGTGCCAGTAGTCCCGGGCCAGGGCCCAACTATGGCTACACCTTC.

The chain links TRBV11-2 to TRBJ1-1; 8 nucleotides match TRBD1. This CDR3 spans 18 amino acids. The V segment lost 0 bases and the J segment 1 base; nucleotides outside the gene matches: 10. In germline, CDR1 is SGHAT, CDR2 FQNNGV. CDR3 protein: CASSLEQGGAVANTEAFF. The CDR3 coding sequence is TGTGCCAGCAGCTTAGAACAGGGGGGCGCGGTGGCGAACACTGAAGCTTTCTTT. Full variable domain (outside the CDR3, taken from reference TRBV11-2 and TRBJ1-1): EAGVAQSPRYKIIEKRQSVAFWCNPISGHATLYWYQQILGQGPKLLIQFQNNGVVDDSQLPKDRFSAERLKGVDSTLKIQPAKLEDSAVYLCASSLEQGGAVANTEAFFGQGTRLTVV.

This clone has only a few counts. The chain joins TRBV6-2 or TRBV6-3 to TRBJ2-7; D is unclear. This CDR3 region has 14 residues. V lost 0 bases and J lost 3, with 9 bases in between. CDR1 MNHEY and CDR2 SVGEGT come from the germline V gene. The CDR3 is CASSYSGQFYEQYF. The DNA of the CDR3 is TGTGCCAGCAGTTACTCTGGGCAGTTCTACGAGCAGTACTTC.